This TCR beta chain was captured in a study of Graves' ophthalmopathy and Graves' hyperthyroidism. The study's findings and limits: Blood also harbored most expanded thyroid clonotypes above 0.001 frequency. Discrimination between ophthalmopathy and stable hyperthyroidism by a 13-signature model showed about 88% sensitivity and roughly 81% specificity.

This clonotype has at least ten counts. Its matching antigen is unknown. The authors amplified TCR beta CDR3 regions from RNA transcripts. Following a first-round RT-PCR that used HTBI primers, a second-round multiplex PCR was carried out. Each CDR3 protein gets one entry after TCRdb re-called the multiplex PCR reads with MiXCR. The sample has under 250,000 distinct CDR3 sequences; 25% to 30% are singletons. The CDR3 runs to 15 residues. The germline CDR1 and CDR2 sequences are MNHEY and SVGEGT. V gave up 2 bases and J gave up 3 bases, with 14 bases separating them. The receptor was isolated from a man aged 50 to 59 with Graves' ophthalmopathy. What was sequenced was peripheral blood. The chain couples TRBV6-2 or TRBV6-3 to TRBJ2-7; possible D gene TRBD1, 5 bases. This CDR3 is CASSYRARAGYEQYF. As DNA, the CDR3 is TGTGCCAGCAGTTACAGGGCCAGGGCTGGCTACGAGCAGTACTTC.